The clone carrying this TCR beta chain appeared many times. The antigen is not known. The protocol was immunoSEQ multiplex PCR, while the TCRdb copy is restricted to in-frame clones and leaves out a portion. The table shows around 100,000 clones, with approximately 90% occurring only once. The sample belongs to a study of siplizumab effects on memory and regulatory T cells. Study-wide points: Significantly reduced by siplizumab was the cumulative frequency of alloreactive sequences, namely those traceable to unstimulated CD4+ memory cells. A minor fraction of alloreactive clones, and no more, mapped to unstimulated subsets.

V gave up 4 bases and J gave up 7 bases; unmatched junction bases: 7. Germline loops: CDR1 SGHRS, CDR2 YFSETQ. The CDR3 covers 13 residues. V usage is TRBV5-1 and J usage is TRBJ1-1, with 7 bases aligning to TRBD1. The receptor's source is a human donor in good health. The sequencing sample was made of CD4+ T cells sorted from blood. CDR3 region: CASSQGGADEAFF. The CDR3 DNA follows: TGCGCCAGCAGCCAAGGGGGCGCTGATGAAGCTTTCTTT. Supplemented by reference TRBV5-1 and TRBJ1-1, the full variable domain reads KAGVTQTPRYLIKTRGQQVTLSCSPISGHRSVSWYQQTPGQGLQFLFEYFSETQRNKGNFPGRFSGRQFSNSRSEMNVSTLELGDSALYLCASSQGGADEAFFGQGTRLTVV.